A single sample gave rise to the 20 T cell receptor beta chains below, sequenced in a study of cytomegalovirus exposure and HLA in healthy donors. 60 Vbeta and 13 Jbeta primers were used in PCR. Data came from immunoSEQ multiplex PCR; TCRdb stores just in-frame clones and leaves some out. The table includes fewer than 150,000 clones, 73% detected once. Sample: PBMCs. The source of these receptors is a human donor in good health.

This clone is a singleton in its sample. This sequence joins TRBV4-2 and TRBJ1-1, with 8 bases lining up with TRBD1. There are 15 residues in the CDR3. J lost 4 bases, V lost 7 bases, and 11 bases had no gene match. Germline V gene lookup returns CDR1 LGHNA and CDR2 YNFKEQ. CDR3 loop: CASIHPQGAVTEAFF. CDR3 in DNA: TGTGCCAGCATCCACCCGCAGGGGGCGGTCACTGAAGCTTTCTTT.

This rearrangement joins TRBV6-6 to TRBJ1-1; D unresolved. V gave up 7 bases and J gave up 0 bases, with 6 bases separating them. From germline, CDR1 is MNHNY and CDR2 SVGAGI (reference sequence). The CDR3 totals 12 residues. This CDR3 is CASTGMNTEAFF. The CDR3 coding sequence is TGTGCCAGCACCGGTATGAACACTGAAGCTTTCTTT.

The chain employs TRBV9 and TRBJ2-5, with a tentative D call TRBD1 (6 bases). The CDR3 contains 15 residues. With 0 bases removed from V and 1 base from J, the gap between germline ends came to 10 bases. Germline assignment: CDR1 SGDLS and CDR2 YYNGEE. CDR3 in DNA: TGTGCCAGCAGCGTAGCTTTGGACAGCCAAGAGACCCAGTACTTC. Translation gives CASSVALDSQETQYF.

This clone is a singleton in its sample. V is TRBV28 and J is TRBJ1-5; TRBD1 aligns across 8 bases. J lost 4 bases, V lost 4 bases, and 12 bases had no gene match. The CDR3 is 17 amino acids. The V gene's germline CDR1 is MDHEN and CDR2 SYDVKM. CDR3 loop: CASSSPEGTGGNQPQHF. The CDR3 DNA reads as TGTGCCAGCAGTTCCCCCGAGGGGACAGGCGGGAATCAGCCCCAGCATTTT.

The chain is built from TRBV5-8 and TRBJ1-2; TRBD1 is a possible D gene (5 bases). From germline, CDR1 is SGHTS and CDR2 YDEGEE. CDR3 length: 16 amino acids. V was pared by 3 bases and J by 8 bases, with 23 bases between. CDR3 protein: CASSSRGWSSIGGYTF. CDR3 DNA sequence: TGTGCCAGCAGCTCGCGGGGGTGGTCCAGCATTGGCGGCTACACCTTC.

V is TRBV29-1 and J is TRBJ2-3; D unclear. V shed 5 bases and J shed 3 bases, with 15 bases lying between them. Germline V lookup: CDR1 SQVTM, CDR2 ANQGSEA. The CDR3 length is 14 residues. CDR3 sequence (DNA): TGCAGCGTTCGGTATAGTGCTCGGACAGATACGCAGTATTTT. This sequence encodes CSVRYSARTDTQYF.

This chain connects TRBV5-4 to TRBJ2-3, with D possibly matching TRBD1 (6 bases). This CDR3 has 13 amino acids. V lost 3 bases, J lost 5 bases, and 10 bases lay in between. Germline V gives CDR1 SGHNT, CDR2 YYREEE (reference sequence). For the CDR3, the DNA is TGTGCCAGCAGCTCACAGGGTTTAGATACGCAGTATTTT. It translates to CASSSQGLDTQYF. The full variable domain, in which reference TRBV5-4 and TRBJ2-3 provide the parts outside the CDR3, is ETGVTQSPTHLIKTRGQQVTLRCSSQSGHNTVSWYQQALGQGPQFIFQYYREEENGRGNFPPRFSGLQFPNYSSELNVNALELDDSALYLCASSSQGLDTQYFGPGTRLTVL.

This chain joins TRBV7-9 and TRBJ1-1, with D tentatively TRBD1 (6 bases). Trimming stripped 1 base from V and 1 base from J, with 13 bases between. The CDR3 consists of 16 residues. Germline CDR1 reads SEHNR; CDR2 reads FQNEAQ (reference sequence). Here the CDR3 DNA reads TGTGCCAGCAGCTTAGGCGCAGGGGCGGGGAACACTGAAGCTTTCTTT. Amino acid sequence: CASSLGAGAGNTEAFF. Looking up the rest from reference TRBV7-9 and TRBJ1-1 gives the full variable domain: DTGVSQNPRHKITKRGQNVTFRCDPISEHNRLYWYRQTLGQGPEFLTYFQNEAQLEKSRLLSDRFSAERPKGSFSTLEIQRTEQGDSAMYLCASSLGAGAGNTEAFFGQGTRLTVV.

This clone occurred once. V and J are TRBV2 and TRBJ2-5; 10 positions agree with TRBD2. The J call may be mistaken, given a closer DNA end match to TRBJ2-7. This CDR3 comprises 16 residues. CDR1 is SNHLY, CDR2 FYNNEI, per germline. CDR3 DNA: TGTGCCAGCAGTCCTCGGGCTAGCGGGAGTTCCTACGAGCAGTACTTC. It is translated as CASSPRASGSSYEQYF.

The chain combines TRBV27 with TRBJ1-1; weak D call: TRBD1 (6 bases). Germline V gene data show CDR1 as MNHEY and CDR2 as SMNVEV (reference sequence). The V end was cut by 5 bases, the J end by 9 bases, with 16 bases between. The CDR3 spans 13 residues. CDR3 nucleotide sequence: TGTGCCAGCAGTAGACCGGGGGGCACCCAAGCTTTCTTT. Translated: CASSRPGGTQAFF.

The rearrangement joins TRBV7-3 to TRBJ2-2; D possibly corresponds to TRBD1 (6 bases). CDR3 length equals 15 residues. Germline V gives CDR1 SGHTA, CDR2 FQGTGA. V shed 4 bases and J shed 6 bases, with 15 bases lying between them. This CDR3 reads CASSYHQGWAGELFF. The CDR3 coding sequence is TGTGCCAGCAGCTATCATCAGGGGTGGGCCGGGGAGCTGTTTTTT.

The genes are TRBV28 and TRBJ2-2; 9 bases align to TRBD2. V lost 5 bases and J lost 0; bases outside the gene matches: 4. The CDR3 is 16 residues long. The V gene's germline CDR1 is MDHEN and CDR2 SYDVKM. For the CDR3, the DNA is TGTGCCAGCAGTCTAGCGGGAAGCGCGAACACCGGGGAGCTGTTTTTT. This gives the protein CASSLAGSANTGELFF. Drawing the rest from reference TRBV28 and TRBJ2-2, the complete variable domain is DVKVTQSSRYLVKRTGEKVFLECVQDMDHENMFWYRQDPGLGLRLIYFSYDVKMKEKGDIPEGYSVSREKKERFSLILESASTNQTSMYLCASSLAGSANTGELFFGEGSRLTVL.

CDR3 DNA: TGTGCCAGCAGCCCACAGGGCCTAATTGGAGGCACCGGGGAGCTGTTTTTT. Its protein is CASSPQGLIGGTGELFF. The chain employs TRBV13 and TRBJ2-2, with D possibly being TRBD1 (6 bases). CDR1 is PRHDT, CDR2 FYEKMQ, per germline (reference sequence). The CDR3 has 17 amino acids. Deletions cut 5 bases from V and 4 bases from J, with 20 bases between.

The V and J genes are TRBV29-1 and TRBJ1-2, with TRBD1 as a possible D gene (5 bases). The CDR3 extends over 13 amino acids. V lost 6 bases to trimming and J lost 4 bases, with 15 bases between them. From germline, CDR1 is SQVTM and CDR2 ANQGSEA. The CDR3 coding sequence is TGCAGCGTGCAACCTTGGCAGGGCTATGGCTACACCTTC. Amino acids: CSVQPWQGYGYTF. Variable domain in full (rest from reference TRBV29-1 and TRBJ1-2): SAVISQKPSRDICQRGTSLTIQCQVDSQVTMMFWYRQQPGQSLTLIATANQGSEATYESGFVIDKFPISRPNLTFSTLTVSNMSPEDSSIYLCSVQPWQGYGYTFGSGTRLTVV.

This clone was seen a few times. This chain links TRBV7-2 with TRBJ1-2, with TRBD1 matching 8 bases. The V gene's germline CDR1 is SGHTA and CDR2 FQGNSA. Trimming removed 1 base from V and 3 bases from J; junction bases left unmatched: 4. The CDR3 is made up of 15 amino acids. DNA for the CDR3: TGTGCCAGCAGCTTAGAGACAGGGGACTACTATGGCTACACCTTC. Translation gives CASSLETGDYYGYTF.

This chain links TRBV7-6 with TRBJ2-3; a weak D match, TRBD2 (5 bases). This CDR3 contains 15 residues. V lost 5 bases and J 0 bases, leaving 12 bases between the germline ends. Germline CDR1 reads SGHVS; CDR2 reads FNYEAQ. The CDR3 spells CASSPSGPSTDTQYF. CDR3 DNA sequence: TGTGCCAGCAGCCCGAGCGGACCTAGCACAGATACGCAGTATTTT.

DNA for the CDR3: TGTGCCAGCTCTCCGGGACTAGGAGACGAGCAGTACTTC. Translation gives CASSPGLGDEQYF. The chain is built from TRBV18 and TRBJ2-7; 8 nucleotides agree with TRBD2. The CDR3 is 13 residues long. Losses at the gene ends were 6 bases for V and 5 bases for J; bases not matched to a gene: 6. Germline-derived CDR1 and CDR2 are KGHSH and LQKENI. Variable domain in full (rest from reference TRBV18 and TRBJ2-7): NAGVMQNPRHLVRRRGQEARLRCSPMKGHSHVYWYRQLPEEGLKFMVYLQKENIIDESGMPKERFSAEFPKEGPSILRIQQVVRGDSAAYFCASSPGLGDEQYFGPGTRLTVT.

This chain joins TRBV6-1 and TRBJ1-2; the D is unclear. Per the germline V gene, CDR1 is MNHNS and CDR2 is SASEGT. The CDR3 is 14 residues long. Trimming took 8 bases from V and 4 from J, leaving 17 bases between them. CDR3 loop: CASSRSGSRYGYTF. CDR3 DNA: TGTGCCAGCTCCCGAAGTGGCAGTCGCTATGGCTACACCTTC.

V gene TRBV11-2 combines with J gene TRBJ1-4, with 7 bases matching TRBD1. V lost 2 bases and J lost 10; bases outside the gene matches: 16. The CDR3 has 17 residues. Germline assignment: CDR1 SGHAT and CDR2 FQNNGV. In DNA form, the CDR3 reads TGTGCCAGCAGCTTAATCCGACAGGGATCAAACGGGGGAAAACTGTTTTTT. Translated, it gives CASSLIRQGSNGGKLFF. The full variable domain, in which reference TRBV11-2 and TRBJ1-4 provide the parts outside the CDR3, is EAGVAQSPRYKIIEKRQSVAFWCNPISGHATLYWYQQILGQGPKLLIQFQNNGVVDDSQLPKDRFSAERLKGVDSTLKIQPAKLEDSAVYLCASSLIRQGSNGGKLFFGSGTQLSVL.

The CDR3 loop reads CASSLLAGESDTQYF. The CDR3 nucleotides read TGTGCCAGCAGTTTACTAGCGGGAGAATCAGATACGCAGTATTTT. The chain is built from TRBV6-1 and TRBJ2-3; the match to TRBD2 covers 11 bases. The V gene end was trimmed by 5 bases and the J gene end by 4 bases; junction bases not matched to a gene: 5. Germline assignment: CDR1 MNHNS and CDR2 SASEGT. This CDR3 region has 15 residues.